A selection of T cell receptor beta chains follows, all from one sample in a study of cytomegalovirus exposure and HLA in healthy donors. Only in-frame clones appear in the TCRdb table, and some are missing; sequencing was by immunoSEQ multiplex PCR. The table includes 120,000 to 150,000 clones, 65% to 75% detected once. The sample consisted of PBMCs. These receptors were taken from a man in his fifties or sixties in good health and CMV-seronegative. CDR3s include the opening cysteine and the closing phenylalanine or tryptophan. The D gene is left open where the match is weak. The size of a clone is reported for some rows only, either as once, few or many, or as a class for expanded clones.

D	J	size	V	CDR3	DNA
TRBD2	TRBJ2-1	NA	TRBV5-1	CASSFGIGGSSYNEQFF	TGCGCCAGCAGCTTTGGTATTGGCGGGAGCTCCTACAATGAGCAGTTCTTC
NA	TRBJ1-1	few	TRBV29-1	CSVEVGRGYTEAFF	TGCAGCGTTGAAGTTGGCAGGGGTTATACTGAAGCTTTCTTT
TRBD2	TRBJ2-1	NA	TRBV6-5	CASSPGLAGGKKFF	TGTGCCAGCAGTCCCGGACTAGCGGGAGGCAAAAAGTTCTTC
NA	TRBJ2-1	NA	TRBV2	CASSEARGGEQFF	TGTGCCAGCAGTGAAGCGCGAGGCGGTGAGCAGTTCTTC
NA	TRBJ2-6	few	TRBV7-9	CASLRGSGANVLTF	TGTGCCAGCCTCAGGGGCTCTGGGGCCAACGTCCTGACTTTC
TRBD2	TRBJ2-3	NA	TRBV28	CASNPGRVAGSSTDTQYF	TGTGCCAGCAATCCTGGACGGGTAGCGGGCTCTAGCACAGATACGCAGTATTTT
TRBD2	TRBJ2-1	NA	TRBV6-1	CASSRLADNEQFF	TGTGCCAGCTCACGGCTAGCGGACAATGAGCAGTTCTTC
TRBD2	TRBJ2-7	NA	TRBV4-1	CAGSQVASGSYEQYF	TGCGCCGGCAGCCAAGTCGCTAGCGGCTCCTACGAGCAGTACTTC
NA	TRBJ2-2	NA	TRBV9	CASSPWGPGNTGELFF	TGTGCCAGCAGCCCCTGGGGGCCGGGCAACACCGGGGAGCTGTTTTTT
NA	TRBJ1-1	NA	TRBV5-1	CASSLRWGGNTEAFF	TGCGCCAGCAGCTTGAGGTGGGGAGGTAACACTGAAGCTTTCTTT
TRBD1	TRBJ2-6	few	TRBV19	CASSIGPTGGPGANVLTF	TGTGCCAGTAGTATAGGTCCTACAGGGGGCCCTGGGGCCAACGTCCTGACTTTC
NA	TRBJ1-1	once	TRBV7-2	CASSPTSATEAFF	TGTGCCAGCAGCCCGACTTCCGCCACTGAAGCTTTCTTT
TRBD1	TRBJ1-1	NA	TRBV19	CASGPGQRGTEAFF	TGTGCCAGTGGACCGGGACAGAGGGGGACTGAAGCTTTCTTT
TRBD1	TRBJ2-3	NA	TRBV6-1	CASSVDRLLTDTQYF	TGTGCCAGCAGTGTGGACAGGTTACTCACAGATACGCAGTATTTT
TRBD1	TRBJ2-7	NA	TRBV10-3	CAIRDGDRVVYEQYF	TGTGCCATCAGGGACGGGGACAGGGTGGTATACGAGCAGTACTTC
NA	TRBJ1-1	NA	TRBV10-3	CATSPADTEAFF	TGTGCCACGTCCCCGGCGGACACTGAAGCTTTCTTT
NA	TRBJ1-1	NA	TRBV29-1	CSVGPEAFF	TGCAGCGTTGGGCCTGAAGCTTTCTTT
NA	TRBJ1-5	NA	TRBV2	CASSRTRNSNQPQHF	TGTGCCAGCAGCCGGACAAGGAATAGCAATCAGCCCCAGCATTTT
TRBD1	TRBJ2-7	NA	TRBV28	CASRVTGGSDEQYF	TGTGCCAGCAGGGTGACAGGGGGCTCTGACGAGCAGTACTTC
TRBD1	TRBJ2-2	NA	TRBV7-2	CASTPDRATGELFF	TGTGCCAGCACCCCGGACAGGGCGACCGGGGAGCTGTTTTTT
TRBD1	TRBJ2-7	NA	TRBV27	CASLRTGNSYEQYF	TGTGCCAGCCTCCGGACAGGGAACTCCTACGAGCAGTACTTC
TRBD2	TRBJ2-7	NA	TRBV11-2	CASSLSGTTYEQYF	TGTGCCAGCAGCTTGAGCGGGACCACCTACGAGCAGTACTTC
NA	TRBJ1-3	NA	TRBV6-5	CASSPDSSGNTIYF	TGTGCCAGCAGTCCGGACAGCTCTGGAAACACCATATATTTT
TRBD1	TRBJ2-7	few	TRBV7-9	CASSYWTGANEQYF	TGTGCCAGCAGCTATTGGACAGGGGCTAACGAGCAGTACTTC
TRBD1	TRBJ1-4	NA	TRBV5-4	CASSLQGNTLFF	TGTGCCAGCAGCTTACAGGGGAATACCCTGTTTTTT
NA	TRBJ2-1	NA	TRBV28	CASSILGGTNEQFF	TGTGCCAGCAGCATACTGGGGGGTACTAATGAGCAGTTCTTC
TRBD1	TRBJ1-1	few	TRBV5-4	CASSSGQGASTEAFF	TGTGCCAGCAGCTCGGGACAGGGGGCGAGCACTGAAGCTTTCTTT
NA	TRBJ2-7	NA	TRBV7-3	CASSGGTDYEQYF	TGTGCCAGCAGCGGGGGGACAGACTACGAGCAGTACTTC
TRBD2	TRBJ2-7	few	TRBV2	CASMETSGNHEQYF	TGTGCCAGCATGGAGACTAGCGGGAACCACGAGCAGTACTTC
TRBD1	TRBJ1-4	NA	TRBV7-9	CASSFQGEEKLFF	TGTGCCAGCAGCTTTCAGGGGGAGGAAAAACTGTTTTTT
NA	TRBJ2-1	few	TRBV18	CASSLYRTEDGAYNEQFF	TGTGCCAGCTCACTTTATCGTACCGAGGACGGGGCCTACAATGAGCAGTTCTTC
TRBD2	TRBJ2-1	few	TRBV6-6	CASNRERGNEQFF	TGTGCCAGCAACCGGGAGCGGGGCAATGAGCAGTTCTTC
TRBD1	TRBJ1-1	NA	TRBV5-7	CASSGDRGLRTEAFF	TGTGCCAGCAGCGGAGACAGGGGGCTGAGGACTGAAGCTTTCTTT
TRBD1	TRBJ1-1	NA	TRBV5-4	CASSLGQGLNTEAFF	TGTGCCAGCAGCTTGGGACAGGGCCTGAACACTGAAGCTTTCTTT
TRBD1	TRBJ2-3	NA	TRBV18	CASSPPNTRTGGLDTQYF	TGTGCCAGCTCACCACCGAATACCAGAACAGGGGGCTTAGATACGCAGTATTTT
NA	TRBJ1-1	NA	TRBV10-3	CAISEVSTGEAFF	TGTGCCATCAGTGAAGTAAGTACGGGGGAAGCTTTCTTT
NA	TRBJ2-7	once	TRBV19	CASSVTGQSYEQYF	TGTGCCAGTAGTGTAACGGGACAAAGCTACGAGCAGTACTTC
NA	TRBJ2-5	few	TRBV19	CASRREGVQETQYF	TGTGCCAGCCGGAGGGAGGGGGTTCAAGAGACCCAGTACTTC
TRBD1	TRBJ2-2	NA	TRBV7-3	CASSTHRGFTGELFF	TGTGCCAGCAGCACCCACAGGGGATTCACCGGGGAGCTGTTTTTT
NA	TRBJ2-7	NA	TRBV30	CAWSVGRVPYEQYF	TGTGCCTGGAGTGTGGGCAGGGTGCCCTACGAGCAGTACTTC
NA	TRBJ1-3	NA	TRBV2	CASSENREGNTIYF	TGTGCCAGCAGTGAGAACAGGGAGGGAAACACCATATATTTT
NA	TRBJ1-5	NA	TRBV5-1	CASSLAVNQPQHF	TGCGCCAGCAGCTTGGCAGTTAATCAGCCCCAGCATTTT